One and the same sample provided the 29 T cell receptor beta chains below, sequenced in a study of monozygotic twins with inflammatory bowel disease. TCRdb re-called the 5' RACE reads and gives one entry per CDR3 protein, without DNA. The sample has hundreds of thousands of distinct CDR3 sequences. Sequencing input: blood. The receptors derive from a human donor with ulcerative colitis or Crohn's disease, or a healthy co-twin of an affected twin (not recorded which).

J is TRBJ2-5 and V is TRBV5-1; there is no DNA to check the TCRdb D call of TRBD1. The CDR3 covers 13 residues. Looked up from germline, CDR1 is SGHRS and CDR2 is YFSETQ. CDR3 sequence: CASSLIREETQYF. Full variable domain (missing parts from reference TRBV5-1 and TRBJ2-5): KAGVTQTPRYLIKTRGQQVTLSCSPISGHRSVSWYQQTPGQGLQFLFEYFSETQRNKGNFPGRFSGRQFSNSRSEMNVSTLELGDSALYLCASSLIREETQYFGPGTRLLVL.

The chain recombines TRBV2 with TRBJ1-6; TCRdb's assignment of TRBD1 cannot be checked, as there is no DNA. Germline V gene data show CDR1 as SNHLY and CDR2 as FYNNEI. This CDR3 is built from 15 residues. The CDR3 loop is CASSEQQGYNSPLHF.

V usage is TRBV7-6 and J usage is TRBJ2-5. The CDR3 is made up of 11 amino acids. CDR1 and CDR2 from the germline V gene are SGHVS and FNYEAQ. This chain's CDR3 is CASSSGQAQYF.

J is TRBJ2-3 and V is TRBV30. The CDR3 is 13 residues long. Germline values: CDR1 GTSNPN, CDR2 SVGIG (reference sequence). The CDR3 reads CAWSRRNTDTQYF. The complete variable domain, with remaining parts taken from reference TRBV30 and TRBJ2-3, reads SQTIHQWPATLVQPVGSPLSLECTVEGTSNPNLYWYRQAAGRGLQLLFYSVGIGQISSEVPQNLSASRPQDRQFILSSKKLLLSDSGFYLCAWSRRNTDTQYFGPGTRLTVL.

The chain combines TRBV11-2 with TRBJ2-1; TCRdb names TRBD2, which stays unverified in the absence of DNA. This CDR3 contains 15 residues. The V gene's germline CDR1 is SGHAT and CDR2 FQNNGV. The chain's CDR3 is CASSLRREGYNEQFF.

The chain combines TRBV6-1 with TRBJ2-2; TCRdb lists TRBD1, though no DNA is available to test this call. The CDR3 loop spans 14 amino acids. CDR1 is MNHNS and CDR2 is SASEGT in the germline V gene. The CDR3 loop reads CASRPWGGTGELFF.

This chain links TRBV30 with TRBJ1-2. In germline, CDR1 is GTSNPN, CDR2 SVGIG (reference sequence). This CDR3 contains 14 residues. Here the CDR3 reads CAWSVRKTNYGYTF.

This chain joins TRBV5-5 and TRBJ1-2; TCRdb indicates TRBD1, and absent DNA this call remains unverified. The CDR3 has 13 residues. CDR1 is SGHKS and CDR2 is YYEKEE in the germline V gene (reference sequence). The CDR3 here is CVSSLRGNYGYTF.

CDR3 protein: CSARLSAGGTDTQYF. The rearrangement uses TRBV20-1 and TRBJ2-3; TCRdb indicates TRBD2, and absent DNA this call remains unverified. The CDR3 spans 15 residues. Germline V lookup: CDR1 DFQATT, CDR2 SNEGSKA (reference sequence).

The chain combines TRBV5-1 with TRBJ1-1; TCRdb indicates TRBD1, and absent DNA this call remains unverified. The CDR3 is 15 amino acids. The germline V gene encodes CDR1 SGHRS and CDR2 YFSETQ. CDR3 sequence reads: CASRPGQGSDTEAFF.

The V and J genes are TRBV14 and TRBJ2-3. The CDR3 runs to 14 residues. CDR1 and CDR2 from the germline V gene are SGHDN and FVKESK. This CDR3 reads CASSQGSLADTQYF.

The chain employs TRBV20-1 and TRBJ1-2; TCRdb names TRBD1, which stays unverified in the absence of DNA. This CDR3 region has 12 residues. CDR1 and CDR2 (germline): DFQATT, SNEGSKA (reference sequence). CDR3 sequence reads: CSAREGGYGYTF.

CDR3 region: CASSHPGPRGGLEADTQYF. J is TRBJ2-3 and V is TRBV9; the D gene TCRdb calls, TRBD2, cannot be checked with no DNA. Per the germline V gene, CDR1 is SGDLS and CDR2 is YYNGEE. The CDR3 totals 19 residues.

J is TRBJ2-1 and V is TRBV12-3 or TRBV12-4; without DNA, the TCRdb call of TRBD1 cannot be checked. The CDR3 sequence is 14 residues long. The CDR3 reads CASIPGQGRNEQFF.

The rearrangement links TRBV7-9 to TRBJ2-1; TCRdb calls TRBD2, which cannot be checked without DNA. The CDR3 sequence is 15 residues long. Germline V gene lookup returns CDR1 SEHNR and CDR2 FQNEAQ (reference sequence). The CDR3 here is CASSLSPGLDNEQFF.

The chain recombines TRBV20-1 with TRBJ1-1. The CDR3 runs 12 residues. Germline V gives CDR1 DFQATT, CDR2 SNEGSKA (reference sequence). CDR3 protein: CSAQSGNTEAFF.

V and J are TRBV25-1 and TRBJ2-1; no DNA is available, so the TRBD1 call from TCRdb remains unchecked. The CDR3 is 18 amino acids. The germline CDR1 and CDR2 sequences are MGHDK and SYGVNS. The CDR3 region is CASSEPAPGPSSYNEQFF.

The rearrangement joins TRBV7-9 to TRBJ1-3; with no DNA, the TCRdb D assignment of TRBD1 cannot be verified. The germline V gene encodes CDR1 SEHNR and CDR2 FQNEAQ (reference sequence). The CDR3 covers 16 residues. This CDR3 is CASSLWGQTSGNTIYF.

The rearrangement uses TRBV4-3 and TRBJ2-7; TCRdb lists TRBD2, though no DNA is available to test this call. Germline CDR1 reads LGHNA; CDR2 reads YSLEER. The CDR3 is made up of 15 amino acids. CDR3 sequence reads: CASSRLAGISYEQYF.

The chain recombines TRBV24-1 with TRBJ1-6; the TCRdb call, TRBD1, lacks DNA for checking. The germline V gene has CDR1 KGHDR and CDR2 SFDVKD. This CDR3 region has 14 residues. CDR3 amino acids: CATYRTGYNSPLHF.

The genes are TRBV7-2 and TRBJ2-7; the D call from TCRdb, TRBD1, cannot be confirmed without DNA. The length of the CDR3 is 15 residues. Germline V CDR1 and CDR2: SGHTA, FQGNSA. This CDR3 reads CASSFSRDRGHEQYF.

V and J are TRBV11-2 and TRBJ2-5; TCRdb selects TRBD2, and the lack of DNA leaves this call unchecked. CDR1 is SGHAT, CDR2 FQNNGV, per germline. The CDR3 has 17 amino acids. The CDR3 sequence is CASSSGAAGGPGETQYF.

The CDR3 is CSGGAVEGTEAFF. The rearrangement joins TRBV29-1 to TRBJ1-1; TCRdb lists TRBD1, though no DNA is available to test this call. The CDR3 sequence is 13 residues long. Germline loops: CDR1 SQVTM, CDR2 ANQGSEA.

V gene TRBV20-1 combines with J gene TRBJ1-1; TCRdb lists TRBD1, though no DNA is available to test this call. From germline, CDR1 is DFQATT and CDR2 SNEGSKA (reference sequence). The CDR3 covers 12 residues. The CDR3 protein is CSARTGHTEAFF.

The chain carries TRBV28 and TRBJ2-3; the D call of TRBD2 rests on TCRdb alone, since no DNA is present to check it. The CDR3 sequence is 16 residues long. The germline CDR1 and CDR2 sequences are MDHEN and SYDVKM. The CDR3 reads CASSSPGLPNTDTQYF.

The chain couples TRBV18 to TRBJ1-2; TCRdb selects TRBD1, and the lack of DNA leaves this call unchecked. There are 14 residues in the CDR3. Germline CDR1 reads KGHSH; CDR2 reads LQKENI. The CDR3 here is CASSLTRDNYGYTF.

The genes are TRBV15 and TRBJ2-3. Looked up from germline, CDR1 is LNHNV and CDR2 is YYDKDF (reference sequence). This CDR3 has 15 amino acids. The CDR3 here is CATSRAQISTDTQYF.

This chain links TRBV20-1 with TRBJ2-7; TCRdb lists TRBD2, though no DNA is available to test this call. Looked up from germline, CDR1 is DFQATT and CDR2 is SNEGSKA (reference sequence). The CDR3 has 14 amino acids. The CDR3 here is CSARESGLSYEQYF.

The V call is TRBV29-1, the J call TRBJ2-7; with no DNA, the TCRdb D assignment of TRBD1 cannot be verified. The CDR3 length is 13 residues. Germline assignment: CDR1 SQVTM and CDR2 ANQGSEA. CDR3 protein: CSVERVQGSEQYF.